This TCR beta chain was identified in a study of T cell responses to AZD1222 COVID-19 vaccine. Study findings and constraints: Clonal diversity was possibly underestimated; the donors were predominantly white British and more often female. Unmutated variant regions are reportedly targeted by nearly half of spike-specific TCRs.

J gave up 2 bases and V 0 bases, and 5 bases lay outside the gene matches. The CDR3 has 15 amino acids. CDR1 and CDR2 (germline): SGHRS, YFSETQ. The table came from immunoSEQ multiplex PCR; TCRdb's copy has only in-frame clones and leaves some out. The table records some 63,000 clones, 80% to 90% of them present only once. On this clone itself: The antigen is undetermined.

Here the sequenced sample was peripheral blood, taken on day 0 of AZD1222 vaccination. This sequence was found in an adult in good health. The gene calls are TRBV5-1 and TRBJ2-7; 7 bases line up with TRBD2. CDR3 amino acids: CASSLAASGTYEQYF. The CDR3 DNA is TGCGCCAGCAGCTTGGCCGCTAGCGGTACCTACGAGCAGTACTTC.